Described below is a single T cell receptor (beta chain) sequence and its context. Trimming took 3 bases from V and 2 from J, leaving 7 bases between them. CDR3 length: 14 residues. Germline V gives CDR1 MNHNS, CDR2 SASEGT. The data derive from a study of T cell responses to AZD1222 COVID-19 vaccine. The data were produced by immunoSEQ multiplex PCR, yet TCRdb's version contains in-frame clones alone and is incomplete. The data contain tens of thousands of clones, roughly 87% of them singletons. The sequencing here drew on peripheral blood, taken 28 days after the second AZD1222 dose. This clonotype originated in an adult who received the AZD1222 COVID-19 vaccine. The gene calls are TRBV6-1 and TRBJ1-4, with D unresolved. This CDR3 reads CASSEWETNEKLFF. CDR3 nucleotides: TGTGCCAGCAGTGAGTGGGAGACTAATGAAAAACTGTTTTTT.